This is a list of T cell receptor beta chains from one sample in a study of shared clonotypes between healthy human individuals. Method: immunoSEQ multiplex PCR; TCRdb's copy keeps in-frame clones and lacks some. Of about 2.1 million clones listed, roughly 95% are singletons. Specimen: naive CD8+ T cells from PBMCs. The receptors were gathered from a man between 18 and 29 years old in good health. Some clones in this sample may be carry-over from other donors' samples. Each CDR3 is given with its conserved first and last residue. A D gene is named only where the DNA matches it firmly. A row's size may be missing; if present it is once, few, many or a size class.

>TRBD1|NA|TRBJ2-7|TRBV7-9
CASSRRGQPYEQYF
TGTGCCAGCAGCCGACGGGGACAGCCTTACGAGCAGTACTTC
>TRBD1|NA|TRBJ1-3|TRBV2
CASREDRSSGNTIYF
TGTGCCAGCAGAGAGGACAGGAGCTCTGGAAACACCATATATTTT
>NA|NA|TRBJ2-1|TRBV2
CASSVPERYNEQFF
TGTGCCAGCAGTGTTCCGGAGCGTTACAATGAGCAGTTCTTC
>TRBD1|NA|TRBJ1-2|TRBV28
CASSSRRTGYGYTF
TGTGCCAGCAGCTCCCGAAGGACAGGGTATGGCTACACCTTC
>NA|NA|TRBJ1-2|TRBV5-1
CASSLLVQEGYTF
TGCGCCAGCAGCTTGCTAGTTCAAGAAGGCTACACCTTC
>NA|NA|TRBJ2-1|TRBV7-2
CASSSTISSYNEQFF
TGTGCCAGCAGCTCTACGATTAGCTCCTACAATGAGCAGTTCTTC
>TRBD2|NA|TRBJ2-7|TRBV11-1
CASSFSGGNYEQYF
TGTGCCAGCAGCTTTAGCGGGGGGAACTACGAGCAGTACTTC
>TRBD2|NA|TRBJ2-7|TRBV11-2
CASSPDWREADSYEQYF
TGTGCCAGCAGCCCCGATTGGCGGGAGGCTGACTCCTACGAGCAGTACTTC
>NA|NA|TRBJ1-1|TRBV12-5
CASGLGPNTEAFF
TGTGCTAGTGGTTTGGGACCGAACACTGAAGCTTTCTTT
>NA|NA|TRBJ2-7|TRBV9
CASSEWGEDSIEQYF
TGTGCCAGCAGCGAGTGGGGAGAGGACTCAATAGAGCAGTACTTC
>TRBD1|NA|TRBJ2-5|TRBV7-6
CASSSNRGETQYF
TGTGCCAGCAGCTCTAACAGGGGTGAGACCCAGTACTTC
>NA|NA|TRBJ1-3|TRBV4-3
CASSPRRGSSLSGNTIYF
TGCGCCAGCAGCCCCCGGCGAGGAAGTAGTTTATCTGGAAACACCATATATTTT
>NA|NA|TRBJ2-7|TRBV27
CASSLGVDSYEQYF
TGTGCCAGCAGCCTGGGGGTGGACTCCTACGAGCAGTACTTC
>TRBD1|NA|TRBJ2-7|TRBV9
CASSAGTGGEQYF
TGTGCCAGCAGCGCTGGGACAGGGGGTGAGCAGTACTTC
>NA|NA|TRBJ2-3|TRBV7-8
CASSLGILTSTDTQYF
TGTGCCAGCAGCTTAGGAATCCTTACTAGCACAGATACGCAGTATTTT
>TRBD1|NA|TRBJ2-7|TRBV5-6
CASSLGGTGVSEQYF
TGTGCCAGCAGCTTGGGAGGGACAGGGGTCAGCGAGCAGTACTTC
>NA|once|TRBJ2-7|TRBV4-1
CASSPRDWTYEQYF
TGCGCCAGCAGCCCCAGGGACTGGACCTACGAGCAGTACTTC
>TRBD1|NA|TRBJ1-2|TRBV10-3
CAISESRTGGIYGYTF
TGTGCCATCAGTGAGTCGAGGACAGGGGGAATCTATGGCTACACCTTC
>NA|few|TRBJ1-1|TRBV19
CASSIGENTEAFF
TGTGCCAGTAGTATAGGAGAGAACACTGAAGCTTTCTTT
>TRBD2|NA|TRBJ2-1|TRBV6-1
CASSGSGRAGGAYNEQFF
TGTGCCAGCAGTGGAAGCGGGAGGGCCGGTGGGGCCTACAATGAGCAGTTCTTC
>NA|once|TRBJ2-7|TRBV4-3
CASSQERVKGWRVYEQYF
TGCGCCAGCAGCCAAGAAAGGGTAAAGGGGTGGAGGGTATACGAGCAGTACTTC
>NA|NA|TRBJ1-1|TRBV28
CASSTTREGYTEAFF
TGTGCCAGCAGTACAACCAGGGAGGGTTACACTGAAGCTTTCTTT
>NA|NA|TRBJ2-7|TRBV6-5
CASSYSRGSSYEQYF
TGTGCCAGCAGTTACTCGAGGGGGAGCTCCTACGAGCAGTACTTC
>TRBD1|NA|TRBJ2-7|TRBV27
CASSLGEGTGSYEQYF
TGTGCCAGCAGTTTAGGGGAGGGGACAGGGAGCTACGAGCAGTACTTC
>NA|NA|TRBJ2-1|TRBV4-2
CASSLGSPGGLYNEQFF
TGTGCCAGCAGCCTGGGGTCACCGGGTGGGCTATACAATGAGCAGTTCTTC
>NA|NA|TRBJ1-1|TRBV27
CASSLIAETEAFF
TGTGCCAGCAGTTTAATAGCGGAGACTGAAGCTTTCTTT
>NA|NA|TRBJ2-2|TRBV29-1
CSVGRGLTNTGELFF
TGCAGCGTTGGGCGGGGACTGACGAACACCGGGGAGCTGTTTTTT
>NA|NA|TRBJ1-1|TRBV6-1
CASSDAPAKGPPLGTEAFF
TGTGCCAGCAGTGACGCGCCGGCTAAGGGACCCCCGCTGGGCACTGAAGCTTTCTTT
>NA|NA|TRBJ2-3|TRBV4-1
CASSQTREQGTDTQYF
TGCGCCAGCAGCCAAACAAGGGAACAGGGCACAGATACGCAGTATTTT
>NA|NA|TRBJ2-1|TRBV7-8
CASSLAGGHESYNEQFF
TGTGCCAGCAGCTTAGCTGGGGGACACGAGTCCTACAATGAGCAGTTCTTC
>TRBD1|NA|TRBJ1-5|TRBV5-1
CASSPGQGNQPQHF
TGCGCCAGCAGCCCGGGACAGGGTAATCAGCCCCAGCATTTT
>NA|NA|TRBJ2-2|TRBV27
CASSSIRWDSATGELFF
TGTGCCAGCAGTTCTATACGGTGGGACTCCGCCACCGGGGAGCTGTTTTTT
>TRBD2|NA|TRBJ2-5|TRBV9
CASSSRTSGEETQYF
TGTGCCAGCAGCTCCCGGACTAGCGGGGAGGAGACCCAGTACTTC
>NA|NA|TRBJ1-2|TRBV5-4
CASSTDSDVLYGYTF
TGTGCCAGCAGCACCGACAGCGACGTTCTTTATGGCTACACCTTC
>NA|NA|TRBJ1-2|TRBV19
CASWGADHGYTF
TGTGCCAGTTGGGGAGCGGACCATGGCTACACCTTC
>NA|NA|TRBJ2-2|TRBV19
CASLGGAGELFF
TGTGCCAGCCTCGGGGGCGCCGGGGAGCTGTTTTTT
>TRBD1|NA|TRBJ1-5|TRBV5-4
CASSLASDRGKPQHF
TGTGCCAGCAGCTTGGCTTCGGACAGGGGGAAGCCCCAGCATTTT
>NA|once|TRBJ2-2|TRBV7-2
CASSLVLTGELFF
TGTGCCAGCAGCTTAGTTCTCACCGGGGAGCTGTTTTTT
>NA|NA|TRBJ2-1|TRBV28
CASSTARNSYNEQFF
TGTGCCAGCAGTACCGCCAGAAACTCCTACAATGAGCAGTTCTTC
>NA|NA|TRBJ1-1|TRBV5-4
CASSPIPRLDTEAFF
TGTGCCAGCAGCCCGATCCCACGGTTGGACACTGAAGCTTTCTTT
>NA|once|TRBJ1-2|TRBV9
CASSVATVAPDYGYTF
TGTGCCAGCAGCGTAGCTACGGTCGCCCCTGACTATGGCTACACCTTC
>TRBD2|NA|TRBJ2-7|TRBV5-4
CASSTPRGGSYEQYF
TGTGCCAGCAGCACCCCCCGGGGGGGCTCCTACGAGCAGTACTTC
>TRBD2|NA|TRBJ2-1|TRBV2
CASSDGTSGSYYNEQFF
TGTGCCAGCAGCGACGGGACTAGCGGGAGTTACTACAATGAGCAGTTCTTC
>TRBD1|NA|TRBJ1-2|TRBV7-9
CASSLGAGTGPGYTF
TGTGCCAGCAGCCTCGGTGCCGGGACAGGGCCAGGCTACACCTTC
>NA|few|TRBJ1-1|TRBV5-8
CASSLHRHF
TGTGCCAGCAGCCTTCATCGGCACTTT
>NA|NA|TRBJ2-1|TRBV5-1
CASSLGLAGYNEQFF
TGCGCCAGCAGCTTGGGACTGGCGGGGTACAATGAGCAGTTCTTC
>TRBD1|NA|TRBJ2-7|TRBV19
CASSATGESYEQYF
TGTGCCAGTAGTGCGACAGGGGAGTCCTACGAGCAGTACTTC
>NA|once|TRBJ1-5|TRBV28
CASSKPLLTVKGYSNQPQHF
TGTGCCAGCTCGAAGCCCCTTTTGACGGTGAAAGGCTATAGCAATCAGCCCCAGCATTTT
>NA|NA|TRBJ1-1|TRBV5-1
CASSLGQMNTEAFF
TGCGCCAGCAGCTTGGGTCAGATGAACACTGAAGCTTTCTTT
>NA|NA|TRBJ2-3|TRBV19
CASSPIWSTDTQYF
TGTGCCAGTAGCCCTATCTGGTCCACAGATACGCAGTATTTT
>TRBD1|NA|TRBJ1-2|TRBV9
CASSALGQEAYGYTF
TGTGCCAGCAGCGCCCTGGGACAGGAAGCCTATGGCTACACCTTC
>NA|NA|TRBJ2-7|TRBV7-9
CASSPPSAGSLYEQYF
TGTGCCAGCAGCCCCCCGTCGGCGGGGAGTCTCTACGAGCAGTACTTC
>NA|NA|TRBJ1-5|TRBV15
CATSRVFEGVQPQHF
TGTGCCACCAGCAGAGTGTTCGAGGGTGTCCAGCCCCAGCATTTT
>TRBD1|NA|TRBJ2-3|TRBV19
CASSIRDRGTDTQYF
TGTGCCAGTAGTATAAGGGACAGGGGCACAGATACGCAGTATTTT